This TCR beta chain was sequenced during a study of a mutant IDH1 vaccine in newly diagnosed glioma. Study information: Treated patients comprised 62.5% males and approximately 38% females, mean age 40.4 years. Patients had received radiotherapy, temozolomide, or both previously, most receiving both.

The repertoire was sequenced with immunoSEQ multiplex PCR; TCRdb's copy has only in-frame clones and lacks some. The sample includes some 59,000 clones, 89% of them seen just once. Worth noting for this clone: Its specificity is unknown.

CDR1 and CDR2 (germline): SGHVS, FQNEAQ. This CDR3 spans 14 amino acids. V shed 3 bases and J 7 bases; nucleotides not matched to a gene: 6. Time point indicated: week 11, during vaccination. Vaccine doses each comprised 300 ug of mutant IDH1 20-mer peptide, with topical imiquimod. The receptor was isolated from a man aged 40-50 years with glioma. The sample was PBMCs, taken from a glioma patient whose treatment included an IDH1 peptide vaccine. The chain recombines TRBV7-8 with TRBJ1-2, with 9 bases that match TRBD1. The CDR3 DNA reads TGTGCCAGCAGCTTTTGGACAGGGGAGGGTGGCTACACCTTC. Protein product: CASSFWTGEGGYTF.